This entry describes one T cell receptor beta chain. This sample is drawn from a study of CD8 T cells in Susac syndrome. A quantity of about 0.5 to 1 ug RNA underwent reverse transcription using random hexamers. TCRdb processed the immunoSEQ multiplex PCR reads anew with MiXCR; each CDR3 protein has one entry. The sample includes around 200,000 distinct CDR3 sequences, 85% to 95% of them seen just once. The clonotype was recovered from a human donor in good health. The sequencing sample was made of CD4+ T cells from PBMCs.

CDR3 DNA sequence: TGCGCCAGCAGCTTGGTGGACGGGTCTGAGCTGTTTTTT. Translating it yields CASSLVDGSELFF. V and J are TRBV5-1 and TRBJ2-2; D remains ambiguous. Germline V gene sequence: CDR1 SGHRS, CDR2 YFSETQ. CDR3 length equals 13 residues. The germline V and J ends were trimmed by 0 bases and 11 bases, with 11 bases remaining between them.